The 30 T cell receptor beta chains below were found in one sample sequenced in a study of blood T cell repertoires in COVID-19. Sequencing used immunoSEQ multiplex PCR; TCRdb keeps in-frame clones, though not all of them. This table has 250,000 or so clones, approximately 85% appearing once. The sequenced material came from PBMCs or T cells enriched from blood (not recorded which). These receptors originate from a woman aged 45-59 years who had recovered from COVID-19.

The chain carries TRBV6-5 and TRBJ1-1; a possible D gene is TRBD1 (6 bases). Germline-derived CDR1 and CDR2 are MNHEY and SVGAGI. V was shortened by 5 bases and J by 1 base, with 14 bases between the two germline ends. The CDR3 loop spans 15 amino acids. The CDR3 loop reads CASSQQGNSNTEAFF. The DNA for the CDR3 is TGTGCCAGCAGTCAACAGGGCAATTCGAACACTGAAGCTTTCTTT.

The V and J genes are TRBV7-9 and TRBJ2-1, with 9 bases fitting TRBD2. The V gene's germline CDR1 is SEHNR and CDR2 FQNEAQ (reference sequence). This CDR3 region has 15 residues. With 2 bases clipped from V and 5 bases from J, the junction kept 4 bases outside the gene matches. For the CDR3, the DNA is TGTGCCAGCAGCTTATTTGCGGGGGGGCACAATGAGCAGTTCTTC. Residues: CASSLFAGGHNEQFF.

In this sample, this clone turned up once. The CDR3 protein is CASSSGGLSYGYTF. The CDR3 DNA is TGTGCCAGCAGTTCGGGGGGGCTGAGCTATGGCTACACCTTC. The chain recombines TRBV28 with TRBJ1-2; a weak D match, TRBD1 (6 bases). Germline V lookup: CDR1 MDHEN, CDR2 SYDVKM. The CDR3 has 14 amino acids. V was clipped by 4 bases and J by 4 bases, with 13 bases between them.

V is TRBV5-6 and J is TRBJ2-1, with TRBD2 identical over 9 bases. Germline CDR1 reads SGHDT; CDR2 reads YYEEEE. This CDR3 spans 15 amino acids. Trimming at V came to 5 bases and at J to 7 bases, leaving 10 bases not matched to a gene. In DNA form, the CDR3 reads TGTGCCAGCAGTCCCCCTGGCGGGAGGGGTAATGAGCAGTTCTTC. This sequence encodes CASSPPGGRGNEQFF.

The chain is built from TRBV5-4 and TRBJ2-7, with TRBD1 matching over 9 bases. The germline V gene encodes CDR1 SGHNT and CDR2 YYREEE (reference sequence). J lost 5 bases, V lost 4 bases, and 7 bases had no gene match. The CDR3 extends over 14 amino acids. The CDR3 region is CASSLGQGTHEQYF. The DNA for the CDR3 is TGTGCCAGCAGCCTTGGACAGGGGACGCACGAGCAGTACTTC.

The chain joins TRBV18 to TRBJ1-1, with D possibly being TRBD1 (5 bases). CDR1 and CDR2 (germline): KGHSH, LQKENI. Trimming stripped 1 base from V and 4 bases from J, with 10 bases between. The CDR3 sequence is 14 residues long. The chain's CDR3 is CASSPRQWGTEAFF. The CDR3 DNA is TGTGCCAGCTCACCACGACAGTGGGGCACTGAAGCTTTCTTT.

The genes are TRBV19 and TRBJ1-1; 9 bases fit TRBD1. Germline CDR1 and CDR2: LNHDA and SQIVND (reference sequence). The V segment lost 5 bases and the J segment 8 bases; nucleotides outside the gene matches: 9. CDR3 length equals 14 residues. The CDR3 reads CASSSRTGDAEAFF. The DNA of the CDR3 is TGTGCCAGTAGTTCGCGGACAGGGGACGCAGAAGCTTTCTTT.

The chain has TRBV4-1 and TRBJ2-3; D is unclear. Trimming stripped 1 base from V and 1 base from J, with 18 bases between. From germline, CDR1 is MGHRA and CDR2 YSYEKL. CDR3 size: 18 residues. CDR3 amino acids: CASSQAGIAIIGTDTQYF. CDR3 coding DNA: TGCGCCAGCAGCCAAGCAGGAATTGCGATTATCGGCACAGATACGCAGTATTTT.

The chain couples TRBV21-1 to TRBJ2-1; the table's D call, TRBD2, has no DNA check behind it. TRBV21-1 is noted as a pseudogene. The CDR3 is 15 amino acids. CDR3 DNA: TGTGCCAGCAGCAAAAAAGGGACTAGGTCCAATGAGCAGTTCTTC. This translates into CASSKKGTRSNEQFF.

The V gene is TRBV9, the J gene TRBJ2-3, with D tentatively TRBD2 (6 bases). The CDR3 spans 13 residues. CDR1 is SGDLS, CDR2 YYNGEE, per germline. V was trimmed by 0 bases and J by 6 bases, leaving 8 bases between them. The CDR3 is CASSVGGRDTQYF. CDR3 nucleotide sequence: TGTGCCAGCAGCGTAGGGGGGAGGGATACGCAGTATTTT.

The J gene is TRBJ1-1, the V gene TRBV3-1 (or the pseudogene TRBV3-2); 12 bases line up with TRBD1. This CDR3 has 14 residues. Losses at the gene ends were 4 bases for V and 10 bases for J; bases not matched to a gene: 7. Germline CDR1 reads LGHDT; CDR2 reads YNNKEL (reference sequence). CDR3 sequence (DNA): TGTGCCAGCAGCCCCCGGGACAGGGGGCTGTCAGCTTTCTTT. Translating it yields CASSPRDRGLSAFF.

The chain employs TRBV6-1 and TRBJ2-5; no clear D gene. With 2 bases removed from V and 4 bases from J, the gap between germline ends came to 5 bases. The CDR3 consists of 12 residues. CDR1 is MNHNS and CDR2 is SASEGT in the germline V gene. Written as DNA, the CDR3 is TGTGCCAGCAGTGAAACTGGAGAGACCCAGTACTTC. This gives the protein CASSETGETQYF.

This chain joins TRBV7-2 and TRBJ2-3; D might be TRBD2 (6 bases). This CDR3 comprises 16 residues. Germline CDR1 SGHTA, CDR2 FQGNSA. V lost 5 bases and J lost 1, with 16 bases in between. DNA of the CDR3: TGTGCCAGCAGCCTAGAGGGGCGGGGACGCACAGATACGCAGTATTTT. Translating it yields CASSLEGRGRTDTQYF.

This chain connects TRBV7-2 to TRBJ2-5, with D maybe TRBD2 (5 bases). The V and J ends lost 4 bases and 5 bases respectively, with 8 bases between them. From germline, CDR1 is SGHTA and CDR2 FQGNSA. This CDR3 region has 12 residues. The CDR3 nucleotides are TGTGCCAGCAGCTCGCGCGGGGAGACCCAGTACTTC. Translation: CASSSRGETQYF.

This clone appeared a single time. The rearrangement links TRBV5-1 to TRBJ1-4; 9 bases match TRBD1. Losses at the gene ends were 3 bases for V and 5 bases for J; bases not matched to a gene: 2. Germline-derived CDR1 and CDR2 are SGHRS and YFSETQ. The CDR3 extends over 14 amino acids. Here the CDR3 reads CASSSGTGNEKLFF. CDR3 DNA sequence: TGCGCCAGCAGCTCCGGGACAGGGAATGAAAAACTGTTTTTT.

The chain combines TRBV5-1 with TRBJ1-6; D is possibly TRBD1 (6 bases). Germline V gene sequence: CDR1 SGHRS, CDR2 YFSETQ. Trimming shortened V by 4 bases and J by 5 bases, and 10 bases separated the two germline ends. This CDR3 contains 14 residues. The CDR3: CASSPDSDNSPLHF. DNA of the CDR3: TGCGCCAGCAGCCCGGACAGCGATAATTCACCCCTCCACTTT.

This chain links TRBV27 with TRBJ2-7; 7 nucleotides align to TRBD1. V shed 2 bases, J shed 3 bases, and the junction held 4 bases outside the gene matches. This CDR3 contains 14 residues. Germline CDR1 is MNHEY and CDR2 is SMNVEV (reference sequence). CDR3 coding DNA: TGTGCCAGCAGTTTAAAACAGGGGTACTACGAGCAGTACTTC. Translation gives CASSLKQGYYEQYF.

The rearrangement joins TRBV5-1 to TRBJ1-5; possible D gene TRBD1, 6 bases. The CDR3 spans 14 residues. Germline CDR1 SGHRS, CDR2 YFSETQ. Between the trimmed V and J ends, which lost 5 bases and 9 bases, there was a span of 18 bases. CDR3 sequence reads: CASRELQGNGPQHF. Here the CDR3 DNA reads TGCGCCAGCAGAGAATTGCAGGGGAACGGGCCCCAGCATTTT.

V gene TRBV5-4 combines with J gene TRBJ1-1, with 10 bases fitting TRBD1. This CDR3 has 17 amino acids. V gave up 4 bases and J gave up 0 bases; unmatched junction bases: 9. Germline V gene lookup returns CDR1 SGHNT and CDR2 YYREEE (reference sequence). The DNA of the CDR3 is TGTGCCAGCAGCGCACGACAGGGGGCGAAAGTGAACACTGAAGCTTTCTTT. Protein sequence: CASSARQGAKVNTEAFF.

The chain has TRBV5-4 and TRBJ2-7, with D possibly matching TRBD1 (8 bases). Trimming pared 3 bases from V and 2 bases from J, leaving 12 bases between. CDR1 and CDR2 from the germline V gene are SGHNT and YYREEE (reference sequence). This CDR3 region has 14 residues. As DNA, the CDR3 is TGTGCCAGCAGCTCCACAGGGGGGGCCTACGAGCAGTACTTC. Its translation is CASSSTGGAYEQYF.

V is TRBV9 and J is TRBJ2-7, with 10 bases fitting TRBD2. CDR3 length: 14 residues. Germline V gene data show CDR1 as SGDLS and CDR2 as YYNGEE. The V segment lost 0 bases and the J segment 6 bases; nucleotides outside the gene matches: 3. Here the CDR3 reads CASSVGLAGAEQYF. In DNA, the CDR3 is TGTGCCAGCAGCGTAGGGCTAGCGGGAGCCGAGCAGTACTTC.

The chain recombines TRBV5-1 with TRBJ2-5, with D possibly being TRBD2 (5 bases). CDR1 SGHRS and CDR2 YFSETQ come from the germline V gene. The V end was cut by 4 bases, the J end by 2 bases, with 12 bases between. The CDR3 sequence is 14 residues long. Here the CDR3 reads CASSPRTDQETQYF. DNA for the CDR3: TGCGCCAGCAGCCCGAGGACTGATCAAGAGACCCAGTACTTC.

This clone was seen only a few times. The CDR3, as DNA: TGTGCCAGCAGCCCCATAGCGTACCAAGAGACCCAGTACTTC. It translates to CASSPIAYQETQYF. The V gene is TRBV3-1 (or the pseudogene TRBV3-2), the J gene TRBJ2-5, with a possible D match to TRBD2 (5 bases). V was pared by 4 bases and J by 0 bases, with 9 bases between. Per germline, CDR1 LGHDT and CDR2 YNNKEL (reference sequence). The length of the CDR3 is 14 residues.

This chain joins TRBV19 and TRBJ1-1; no clear D. The length of the CDR3 is 15 residues. The germline gives CDR1 LNHDA, CDR2 SQIVND (reference sequence). Trimming removed 8 bases from V and 0 bases from J, with 16 bases in between. CDR3 in amino acids: CASARGNQMNTEAFF. In DNA form, the CDR3 reads TGTGCCAGTGCACGAGGGAACCAAATGAACACTGAAGCTTTCTTT. Full variable domain (remainder filled in from reference TRBV19 and TRBJ1-1): DGGITQSPKYLFRKEGQNVTLSCEQNLNHDAMYWYRQDPGQGLRLIYYSQIVNDFQKGDIAEGYSVSREKKESFPLTVTSAQKNPTAFYLCASARGNQMNTEAFFGQGTRLTVV.

The chain couples TRBV28 to TRBJ1-1, with 10 bases aligning to TRBD1. J lost 1 base, V lost 8 bases, and 7 bases had no gene match. In germline, CDR1 is MDHEN, CDR2 SYDVKM. CDR3 length: 15 residues. In DNA form, the CDR3 reads TGTGCCAGCGGGACAGGGGCCTATTCGAACACTGAAGCTTTCTTT. It encodes CASGTGAYSNTEAFF.

The chain has TRBV6-2 or TRBV6-3 and TRBJ1-5; 10 bases fit TRBD1. CDR1 is MNHEY and CDR2 is SVGEGT in the germline V gene. This CDR3 has 17 amino acids. The trim removed 6 bases at V and 2 bases at J, leaving 10 bases unmatched. In DNA, the CDR3 is TGTGCCAGCAGCCACCGGGACAGGGGATGGGGCAATCAGCCCCAGCATTTT. As protein: CASSHRDRGWGNQPQHF.

The chain recombines TRBV7-9 with TRBJ1-5, with a weak D call TRBD1 (6 bases). Germline V gene lookup returns CDR1 SEHNR and CDR2 FQNEAQ (reference sequence). Trimming stripped 1 base from V and 6 bases from J, with 10 bases between. This CDR3 comprises 14 residues. CDR3 nucleotide sequence: TGTGCCAGCAGCTTAGGTCAGGGGTTTCAGCCCCAGCATTTT. Encoded protein: CASSLGQGFQPQHF.

For the CDR3, the DNA is TGTGCCAGCAGCTTGGGGGGAGGGCTTCAAGAGACCCAGTACTTC. This codes for CASSLGGGLQETQYF. The V gene is TRBV7-9, the J gene TRBJ2-5; TRBD2 matches at 7 bases. This CDR3 has 15 residues. V lost 3 bases to trimming and J lost 2 bases; unmatched junction nucleotides: 6. Germline V CDR1 and CDR2: SEHNR, FQNEAQ (reference sequence). Together with reference TRBV7-9 and TRBJ2-5, the CDR3 gives the full variable domain: DTGVSQNPRHKITKRGQNVTFRCDPISEHNRLYWYRQTLGQGPEFLTYFQNEAQLEKSRLLSDRFSAERPKGSFSTLEIQRTEQGDSAMYLCASSLGGGLQETQYFGPGTRLLVL.

The rearrangement links TRBV19 to TRBJ1-1; D gene unclear. Trimming removed 3 bases at V and 11 bases at J, with 16 bases between. Per the germline V gene, CDR1 is LNHDA and CDR2 is SQIVND (reference sequence). This CDR3 spans 13 amino acids. CDR3 DNA: TGTGCCAGTAGTATCCCGGGAATCTCGGCCGCTTTCTTT. It translates to CASSIPGISAAFF.

The chain carries TRBV27 and TRBJ1-2; 7 nucleotides line up with TRBD1. The CDR3 covers 15 residues. V dropped 2 bases and J dropped 0; count of bases not matched to a gene: 3. Per the germline V gene, CDR1 is MNHEY and CDR2 is SMNVEV (reference sequence). CDR3 loop: CASSLEGTANYGYTF. Here the CDR3 DNA reads TGTGCCAGCAGTTTAGAGGGGACAGCTAACTATGGCTACACCTTC.